This T cell receptor (beta chain) came from a study of OX40 agonist ivuxolimab in advanced cancers. Trimming shortened V by 4 bases and J by 4 bases, and 19 bases separated the two germline ends. Germline lookup yields CDR1 SEHNR and CDR2 FQNEAQ (reference sequence). This CDR3 comprises 16 residues. Clones were sequenced by immunoSEQ multiplex PCR, and TCRdb holds only the in-frame ones, with some missing. The sample carries about 120,000 clones, 75% to 90% recorded once. The source of this sequence is an adult with an advanced solid tumor such as melanoma, head and neck, liver or kidney cancer. The source material was CD4+ or CD8+ T cells sorted from blood, sampled in a trial of the OX40 agonist ivuxolimab. This chain connects TRBV7-9 to TRBJ2-5; no firm D call. CDR3 nucleotides: TGTGCCAGCAGCTCAGCGACTGGGTGGCGAGGAGAGACCCAGTACTTC. Translating it yields CASSSATGWRGETQYF.